Sequencing of this T cell receptor (beta chain) was carried out in a study of cytomegalovirus exposure and HLA in healthy donors. Note on this clone: Its antigen remains unknown.

Regarding the study as a whole: V segments that were indistinguishable, TRBV6-2 and TRBV6-3 among them, were omitted from analysis. Earlier findings revealed that most TCR beta V segments proved productive either about 87% or about 30% of the time. Fewer N-insertions (relative to the approximately 670-donor mean) were reportedly seen in an Asian-associated ancestry cluster in a later analysis.

In the PCR, 60 Vbeta and 13 Jbeta primers were used. In the authors' methods: Around 10 million of the about 80 million unique TCR beta chains counted in a later analysis were shared. The assay was immunoSEQ multiplex PCR, and TCRdb's table has in-frame clones only and misses some. V and J calls plus clone size are reproduced from that table; the DNA served to infer D and trimming. The profile shows roughly 100,000 clones, approximately 68% of them singletons. CDR3 length: 17 amino acids. Germline V CDR1 and CDR2: WNHNN, SYGVQD (reference sequence). V shed 4 bases, J shed 2 bases, and the junction held 3 bases outside the gene matches.

This TCR came from a woman aged 45-65 years in good health and CMV-seropositive. The chain uses TRBV10-1 and TRBJ2-1; 15 bases map to TRBD2. Sequenced sample: PBMCs. The CDR3 region has the DNA TGCGCCAGCAGTGGGGGACTAGCGGGGGGCGCCTACAATGAGCAGTTCTTC. It codes for CASSGGLAGGAYNEQFF.